Presented here are 8 T cell receptor beta chains from one specimen sequenced in a study of T-cell memory formation after mild COVID-19. TCRdb called the 5' RACE reads again in MiXCR, with one record for every CDR3 protein. This table has some 190,000 distinct CDR3 sequences, 15% to 20% appearing once. Sequencing input: PBMCs or a T cell subset sorted from them (not recorded which). These receptors were obtained from an adult woman who had mild COVID-19 (a few samples of this study predate the infection). Cell type and time point are not known.

This clonotype was counted between two and nine times. The chain carries TRBV5-1 and TRBJ1-1, with D maybe TRBD1 (6 bases). The germline V gene encodes CDR1 SGHRS and CDR2 YFSETQ. Trimming removed 4 bases from V and 4 bases from J, with 20 bases in between. This CDR3 comprises 16 residues. The CDR3 bases are TGCGCCAGCAGCCCGACTCTCCGGGACACTTTCACTGAAGCTTTCTTT. The encoded protein is CASSPTLRDTFTEAFF.

This clonotype occurred a few times. The V call is TRBV7-3, the J call TRBJ1-2; D not resolved. From germline, CDR1 is SGHTA and CDR2 FQGTGA. V was pared by 5 bases and J by 7 bases, with 20 bases between. The length of the CDR3 is 15 residues. CDR3 region: CASSPGQTSMGGYTF. CDR3 nucleotide sequence: TGTGCCAGCAGCCCTGGGCAAACCTCGATGGGTGGCTACACCTTC.

The sample holds a few counts of this clonotype. The chain links TRBV28 to TRBJ2-3; D could derive from TRBD1 or TRBD2 (6 bases each). The germline gives CDR1 MDHEN, CDR2 SYDVKM. This CDR3 comprises 14 residues. The germline V and J ends were trimmed by 4 bases and 0 bases, with 8 bases remaining between them. CDR3 DNA: TGTGCCAGCAGTTGGAGGGGGAGCACAGATACGCAGTATTTT. Protein product: CASSWRGSTDTQYF.

This clonotype was found a few times. The chain recombines TRBV12-3 or TRBV12-4 with TRBJ2-1; D perhaps matches TRBD2 (5 bases). CDR3 length equals 14 residues. Trimming stripped 2 bases from V and 4 bases from J, with 9 bases between. The CDR3 sequence: CASSLTRLYNEQFF. The DNA for the CDR3 is TGTGCCAGCAGTTTAACCCGACTATACAATGAGCAGTTCTTC.

This clonotype was detected ten times or more. This sequence joins TRBV20-1 and TRBJ1-5; D is perhaps TRBD1 (5 bases). Germline V gives CDR1 DFQATT, CDR2 SNEGSKA (reference sequence). Between the trimmed V and J ends, which lost 3 bases and 0 bases, there was a span of 9 bases. The CDR3 runs to 14 residues. CDR3 amino acids: CSASVGPSNQPQHF. In nucleotides, the CDR3 is TGCAGTGCTAGTGTGGGGCCTAGCAATCAGCCCCAGCATTTT.

The V gene is TRBV27, the J gene TRBJ2-1; no definite D call. This CDR3 has 13 residues. Germline-derived CDR1 and CDR2 are MNHEY and SMNVEV (reference sequence). Trimming shortened V by 3 bases and J by 7 bases, and 10 bases separated the two germline ends. DNA for the CDR3: TGTGCCAGCAGTTTCGGTCTCTTGAATGAGCAGTTCTTC. It is translated as CASSFGLLNEQFF.

The chain recombines TRBV24-1 with TRBJ2-1, with 8 bases fitting TRBD1. Germline V gives CDR1 KGHDR, CDR2 SFDVKD. V was clipped by 3 bases and J by 7 bases; unmatched bases: 4. The CDR3 runs 14 residues. The CDR3 DNA reads as TGTGCCACCAGTGATCTGGACAGGGTTAATGAGCAGTTCTTC. It translates to CATSDLDRVNEQFF.

This clonotype was picked up a small number of times. The chain links TRBV5-6 to TRBJ2-2; 11 positions match TRBD2. V shed 2 bases and J 4 bases; nucleotides not matched to a gene: 7. This CDR3 has 17 residues. CDR1 SGHDT and CDR2 YYEEEE come from the germline V gene. CDR3 loop: CASSFRLAGIGTGELFF. The DNA for the CDR3 is TGTGCCAGCAGCTTCCGACTAGCGGGAATCGGCACCGGGGAGCTGTTTTTT. The full variable domain, its missing parts supplied by reference TRBV5-6 and TRBJ2-2, is DAGVTQSPTHLIKTRGQQVTLRCSPKSGHDTVSWYQQALGQGPQFIFQYYEEEERQRGNFPDRFSGHQFPNYSSELNVNALLLGDSALYLCASSFRLAGIGTGELFFGEGSRLTVL.